A single sample gave rise to the 3 T cell receptor beta chains below, sequenced in a study of blood T cell repertoires in COVID-19. The method was immunoSEQ multiplex PCR; TCRdb's version includes in-frame clones alone and lacks a portion of them. The sample includes under 300,000 clones, approximately 86% of them seen just once. Sequencing was performed on peripheral blood. These receptor sequences come from a woman in her seventies with COVID-19, enrolled during active disease.

The chain carries TRBV12-5 and TRBJ1-5; no definite D call. Germline CDR1 LGHNT, CDR2 FRNRAP. V gave up 0 bases and J gave up 4 bases, with 10 bases separating them. The CDR3 extends over 15 amino acids. CDR3 sequence: CASGLVPAGNQPQHF. DNA for the CDR3: TGTGCTAGTGGTTTGGTACCGGCAGGAAATCAGCCCCAGCATTTT.

The sample holds a few counts of this clone. The genes are TRBV19 and TRBJ1-3, with TRBD1 matching 8 bases. Looked up from germline, CDR1 is LNHDA and CDR2 is SQIVND (reference sequence). The trim removed 3 bases at V and 3 bases at J, leaving 10 bases unmatched. The CDR3 has 17 amino acids. The CDR3, as DNA: TGTGCCAGTAGTATCGACACAGGGGGAGGAGGTGGAAACACCATATATTTT. Its protein is CASSIDTGGGGGNTIYF.

V is TRBV6-5 and J is TRBJ1-1, with no clear D. CDR1 is MNHEY and CDR2 is SVGAGI in the germline V gene. Trimming shortened V by 2 bases and J by 2 bases, and 12 bases separated the two germline ends. CDR3 length equals 15 residues. CDR3 sequence: CASSYGFRGNTEAFF. The CDR3 DNA reads as TGTGCCAGCAGTTACGGTTTCCGGGGAAACACTGAAGCTTTCTTT.